A single sample gave rise to the 14 T cell receptor beta chains below, sequenced in a study of blood T cell repertoires in COVID-19. Here immunoSEQ multiplex PCR was the method, and the copy in TCRdb shows in-frame clones only, minus some. The sample carries 400,000 to 500,000 clones, over 75% recorded once. The sample taken for sequencing was PBMCs or T cells enriched from blood (not recorded which). The receptor set was obtained from a woman aged 18-30 years who had been exposed to COVID-19.

V and J are TRBV5-6 and TRBJ2-1, with TRBD1 identical over 9 bases. Looked up from germline, CDR1 is SGHDT and CDR2 is YYEEEE. The CDR3 is 17 amino acids. V gave up 4 bases and J gave up 3 bases; unmatched junction bases: 11. CDR3 amino acids: CASSPRGGQGGYNEQFF. CDR3 DNA: TGTGCCAGCAGCCCCAGGGGGGGACAGGGCGGCTACAATGAGCAGTTCTTC.

The chain joins TRBV18 to TRBJ1-6; possible D gene TRBD1, 6 bases. The CDR3 sequence is 18 residues long. The germline V gene has CDR1 KGHSH and CDR2 LQKENI. Between the trimmed V and J ends, which lost 2 bases and 0 bases, there was a span of 14 bases. The CDR3 here is CASSPFGQTSSYNSPLHF. CDR3 DNA: TGTGCCAGCTCACCATTTGGACAGACGAGCTCCTATAATTCACCCCTCCACTTT.

V is TRBV11-2 and J is TRBJ2-3; 8 bases are shared with TRBD1. Per germline, CDR1 SGHAT and CDR2 FQNNGV. The trim removed 5 bases at V and 1 base at J, leaving 8 bases unmatched. This CDR3 has 16 residues. The DNA of the CDR3 is TGTGCCAGCAGCGCCAGGGGGCTGGGTGGCACAGATACGCAGTATTTT. Translated, it gives CASSARGLGGTDTQYF.

There are a few counts of this clone. The genes are TRBV7-3 and TRBJ2-1; 9 bases are a match to TRBD1. Trimming took 5 bases from V and 2 from J; bases not matched to a gene: 7. In germline, CDR1 is SGHTA, CDR2 FQGTGA. CDR3 length: 16 amino acids. Here the CDR3 reads CASSIGQGLTYNEQFF. The CDR3 coding sequence is TGTGCCAGCAGCATAGGACAGGGGCTTACCTACAATGAGCAGTTCTTC.

The CDR3 loop is CASTSLAPYEQYF. CDR3 coding DNA: TGTGCCAGCACCTCCCTAGCGCCTTACGAGCAGTACTTC. The chain carries TRBV28 and TRBJ2-7; tentatively, D is TRBD2 (6 bases). V was pared by 7 bases and J by 4 bases, with 14 bases between. The CDR3 contains 13 residues. The germline CDR1 and CDR2 sequences are MDHEN and SYDVKM. Drawing the rest from reference TRBV28 and TRBJ2-7, the complete variable domain is DVKVTQSSRYLVKRTGEKVFLECVQDMDHENMFWYRQDPGLGLRLIYFSYDVKMKEKGDIPEGYSVSREKKERFSLILESASTNQTSMYLCASTSLAPYEQYFGPGTRLTVT.

The chain joins TRBV20-1 to TRBJ2-5, with D unresolved. Deletions cut 5 bases from V and 2 bases from J, with 3 bases between. The CDR3 covers 10 residues. Germline-derived CDR1 and CDR2 are DFQATT and SNEGSKA (reference sequence). The CDR3 DNA reads TGCAGTGCTTTACAAGAGACCCAGTACTTC. It translates to CSALQETQYF.

The gene calls are TRBV10-3 and TRBJ1-1; TRBD1 agrees at 8 bases. Looked up from germline, CDR1 is ENHRY and CDR2 is SYGVKD. V lost 10 bases to trimming and J lost 7 bases; unmatched junction nucleotides: 8. The CDR3 has 12 amino acids. The chain's CDR3 is CATSGTGYEAFF. The CDR3, as DNA: TGTGCCACCTCCGGGACAGGCTATGAAGCTTTCTTT.

The chain joins TRBV27 to TRBJ1-4; D is unclear. Germline V gene sequence: CDR1 MNHEY, CDR2 SMNVEV (reference sequence). The CDR3 is made up of 14 amino acids. Between the trimmed V and J ends, which lost 6 bases and 7 bases, there was a span of 15 bases. CDR3 residues: CASSPSGLGEKLFF. CDR3 nucleotides: TGTGCCAGCAGCCCCTCGGGGTTAGGTGAAAAACTGTTTTTT.

The V and J genes are TRBV15 and TRBJ2-7; D not certain. Trimming stripped 2 bases from V and 2 bases from J, with 10 bases between. Germline values: CDR1 LNHNV, CDR2 YYDKDF (reference sequence). The CDR3 contains 14 residues. The CDR3 here is CATSRPTLTYEQYF. The CDR3 DNA is TGTGCCACCAGCAGACCGACACTTACCTACGAGCAGTACTTC.

The chain links TRBV15 to TRBJ2-1; 8 bases match TRBD1. V was pared by 1 base and J by 4 bases, with 3 bases of the junction left unmatched. This CDR3 spans 15 amino acids. CDR1 LNHNV and CDR2 YYDKDF come from the germline V gene (reference sequence). CDR3 sequence (DNA): TGTGCCACCAGCAGAGGAGACAGGGGATACAATGAGCAGTTCTTC. It translates to CATSRGDRGYNEQFF.

This chain links TRBV4-2 with TRBJ2-1; 11 bases fit TRBD2. V lost 2 bases, J lost 6 bases, and 6 bases stayed unmatched. From germline, CDR1 is LGHNA and CDR2 YNFKEQ. CDR3 length: 16 amino acids. The CDR3 region is CASSQIAGGLRNEQFF. In nucleotides, the CDR3 is TGTGCCAGCAGCCAAATAGCGGGGGGGCTACGCAATGAGCAGTTCTTC.

The chain is built from TRBV11-2 and TRBJ2-1; D might be TRBD1 (6 bases). Looked up from germline, CDR1 is SGHAT and CDR2 is FQNNGV. Trimming removed 0 bases from V and 10 bases from J, with 13 bases in between. This CDR3 region has 14 residues. This chain's CDR3 is CASSLEDVGTEQFF. The CDR3 DNA is TGTGCCAGCAGCTTAGAGGATGTGGGGACAGAGCAGTTCTTC.

The chain combines TRBV2 with TRBJ1-4; tentative D call: TRBD1 (5 bases). Trimming removed 7 bases from V and 2 bases from J, with 14 bases in between. There are 15 residues in the CDR3. Germline V CDR1 and CDR2: SNHLY, FYNNEI. CDR3 protein: CASMTWTSTNEKLFF. Written as DNA, the CDR3 is TGTGCCAGCATGACCTGGACATCTACTAATGAAAAACTGTTTTTT. Filled out from reference TRBV2 and TRBJ1-4, the complete variable domain reads EPEVTQTPSHQVTQMGQEVILRCVPISNHLYFYWYRQILGQKVEFLVSFYNNEISEKSEIFDDQFSVERPDGSNFTLKIRSTKLEDSAMYFCASMTWTSTNEKLFFGSGTQLSVL.

In this sample, this clone turned up once. The chain couples TRBV7-8 to TRBJ2-2; tentative D call: TRBD1 (6 bases). This CDR3 contains 15 residues. Germline loops: CDR1 SGHVS, CDR2 FQNEAQ. V was clipped by 3 bases and J by 4 bases, with 12 bases between them. The CDR3 DNA reads TGTGCCAGCAGCTTGCAGGGGATCGCCACCGGGGAGCTGTTTTTT. This sequence encodes CASSLQGIATGELFF.